The 10 T cell receptor beta chains given below trace back to one sample, sequenced in a study of glioma-infiltrating T cells after dendritic cell vaccination. Time point reported: after dendritic cell vaccination, including at tumor progression/relapse. Assay: immunoSEQ multiplex PCR; the TCRdb copy retains only in-frame clones and omits some. The sample includes over 90,000 clones, 80% of them seen just once. Sequences were derived from blood, sampled after dendritic cell vaccination. All receptors come from a human donor with glioblastoma.

V and J are TRBV27 and TRBJ2-7, with 9 nucleotides matching TRBD1. The CDR3 totals 14 residues. Per germline, CDR1 MNHEY and CDR2 SMNVEV (reference sequence). Trimming took 6 bases from V and 6 from J; bases not matched to a gene: 9. CDR3 region: CASRGGQGPSEQYF. The DNA of the CDR3 is TGTGCCAGCAGGGGGGGACAGGGACCTAGCGAGCAGTACTTC.

This clone has just one count. The rearrangement joins TRBV27 to TRBJ2-1; TRBD1 matches 7 bases. The CDR3 has 15 residues. Germline assignment: CDR1 MNHEY and CDR2 SMNVEV (reference sequence). The V and J ends lost 3 bases and 0 bases, in that order; junction bases with no gene match: 2. DNA of the CDR3: TGTGCCAGCAGTTTTTACAGGGGCTCCTACAATGAGCAGTTCTTC. It yields the protein CASSFYRGSYNEQFF.

The V and J genes are TRBV30 and TRBJ1-3; no definite D call. The CDR3 runs to 13 residues. The germline V gene has CDR1 GTSNPN and CDR2 SVGIG (reference sequence). V was clipped by 8 bases and J by 0 bases, with 11 bases between them. CDR3 sequence reads: CALSVDSGNTIYF. CDR3 DNA sequence: TGTGCCCTCTCGGTAGACTCTGGAAACACCATATATTTT.

The V call is TRBV2, the J call TRBJ2-7; 12 bases fit TRBD2. Trimming cost V 4 bases and J 6 bases; bases outside gene matches: 16. Germline CDR1 is SNHLY and CDR2 is FYNNEI. There are 18 residues in the CDR3. CDR3 residues: CASSVDLSSGRGRGEQYF. The CDR3 nucleotides are TGTGCCAGCAGTGTTGACCTCTCTAGCGGGAGGGGAAGGGGCGAGCAGTACTTC. Supplemented by reference TRBV2 and TRBJ2-7, the full variable domain reads EPEVTQTPSHQVTQMGQEVILRCVPISNHLYFYWYRQILGQKVEFLVSFYNNEISEKSEIFDDQFSVERPDGSNFTLKIRSTKLEDSAMYFCASSVDLSSGRGRGEQYFGPGTRLTVT.

J is TRBJ2-1 and V is TRBV15; TRBD2 might be the D (5 bases). CDR3 size: 17 residues. Germline CDR1 is LNHNV and CDR2 is YYDKDF (reference sequence). The V gene lost 1 base and the J gene lost 5 bases, with 18 bases spanning the gap. CDR3 DNA sequence: TGTGCCACCAGCAGAGTTCGGGGTTCTAGCTTTGACAATGAGCAGTTCTTC. Its translation: CATSRVRGSSFDNEQFF.

This clone was detected only a few times. V usage is TRBV30 and J usage is TRBJ2-2; 8 bases align to TRBD2. This CDR3 contains 16 residues. The V segment lost 0 bases and the J segment 4 bases; nucleotides outside the gene matches: 7. The germline V gene encodes CDR1 GTSNPN and CDR2 SVGIG (reference sequence). The CDR3 loop is CAWSVGSGGSTGELFF. The CDR3 nucleotides are TGTGCCTGGAGTGTAGGTTCGGGGGGGTCCACCGGGGAGCTGTTTTTT.

This clone has a handful of counts. The J gene is TRBJ2-6, the V gene TRBV5-6, with a weak D call TRBD2 (6 bases). Trimming shortened V by 0 bases and J by 0 bases, and 13 bases separated the two germline ends. The CDR3 covers 18 residues. Germline V gene sequence: CDR1 SGHDT, CDR2 YYEEEE. CDR3 DNA sequence: TGTGCCAGCAGCTTGGGTCGGGGGAGACGCTCTGGGGCCAACGTCCTGACTTTC. Protein product: CASSLGRGRRSGANVLTF.

A remark on this clone: One end of the junction varies from germline; a read error may be responsible. This rearrangement joins TRBV5-8 to TRBJ2-1; 8 positions match TRBD2. This CDR3 has 15 amino acids. Per germline, CDR1 SGHTS and CDR2 YDEGEE. CDR3 residues: CATSRRAGDYNEQFF. The CDR3 DNA is TGTGCCACCAGCCGGCGAGCGGGGGACTACAATGAGCAGTTCTTC.

CDR3 in amino acids: CASSPIIAGVGNEQFF. Written as DNA, the CDR3 is TGTGCCAGCTCACCGATTATAGCGGGAGTGGGCAATGAGCAGTTCTTC. The chain carries TRBV18 and TRBJ2-1; TRBD2 agrees at 9 bases. The trim removed 3 bases at V and 6 bases at J, leaving 9 bases unmatched. The CDR3 spans 16 residues. CDR1 KGHSH and CDR2 LQKENI come from the germline V gene. The full variable domain, rest sourced from reference TRBV18 and TRBJ2-1, is NAGVMQNPRHLVRRRGQEARLRCSPMKGHSHVYWYRQLPEEGLKFMVYLQKENIIDESGMPKERFSAEFPKEGPSILRIQQVVRGDSAAYFCASSPIIAGVGNEQFFGPGTRLTVL.

This clone has just one count. The chain combines TRBV5-1 with TRBJ1-2, with D unclear. Germline CDR1 SGHRS, CDR2 YFSETQ. V lost 4 bases and J lost 4, with 17 bases in between. This CDR3 is built from 15 residues. The CDR3 DNA sequence: TGCGCCAGCAGCCTCTCCAGGAACCCTATCTATGGCTACACCTTC. It yields the protein CASSLSRNPIYGYTF.